These T cell receptor beta chains were read from a single sample in a study of shared clonotypes between healthy human individuals. This table comes from immunoSEQ multiplex PCR, and its TCRdb copy is limited to in-frame clones, with some not included. The table lists about half a million clones, roughly 78% of them singletons, with 13% in the top ten. The specimen was PBMCs. Every receptor here comes from a middle-aged woman in good health. Some clones in this sample may be carry-over from other donors' samples. The CDR3 runs from the conserved cysteine through the conserved F or W. Each record gives: clone size, D gene, CDR3 length, J gene, V gene, CDR3 protein, CDR3 DNA. The D gene is left open where the match is weak. A clone size is listed for some rows: how often the clone was seen (once, few, many), or a class if it is expanded.

clone_size: -; d_call: -; cdr3_length: 15; j_call: TRBJ2-7; v_call: TRBV5-1; cdr3_aa: CASSWDGGRPNEQYF; cdr3_nt: TGCGCCAGCAGCTGGGATGGGGGGCGTCCCAACGAGCAGTACTTC
clone_size: -; d_call: -; cdr3_length: 14; j_call: TRBJ2-7; v_call: TRBV7-7; cdr3_aa: CASSLAQGGDEQYF; cdr3_nt: TGTGCTAGCAGCTTAGCACAGGGAGGGGACGAGCAGTACTTC
clone_size: -; d_call: -; cdr3_length: 14; j_call: TRBJ1-1; v_call: TRBV28; cdr3_aa: CASSSQGRGTEAFF; cdr3_nt: TGTGCCAGCAGTTCACAGGGTCGTGGCACTGAAGCTTTCTTT
clone_size: few; d_call: -; cdr3_length: 15; j_call: TRBJ1-1; v_call: TRBV19; cdr3_aa: CASSIGGWMNTEAFF; cdr3_nt: TGTGCCAGTAGTATTGGGGGCTGGATGAACACTGAAGCTTTCTTT
clone_size: -; d_call: TRBD2; cdr3_length: 17; j_call: TRBJ2-1; v_call: TRBV15; cdr3_aa: CATSRGTSGGSYNEQFF; cdr3_nt: TGTGCCACCAGCAGAGGGACTAGCGGGGGCTCTTACAATGAGCAGTTCTTC
clone_size: -; d_call: TRBD1; cdr3_length: 16; j_call: TRBJ2-5; v_call: TRBV29-1; cdr3_aa: CSVEYAGTGRGETQYF; cdr3_nt: TGCAGCGTTGAATACGCCGGGACAGGGCGCGGAGAGACCCAGTACTTC
clone_size: -; d_call: -; cdr3_length: 14; j_call: TRBJ1-5; v_call: TRBV2; cdr3_aa: CASGTGGSNQPQHF; cdr3_nt: TGTGCCAGCGGTACAGGAGGGAGCAATCAGCCCCAGCATTTT
clone_size: -; d_call: -; cdr3_length: 16; j_call: TRBJ1-2; v_call: TRBV4-1; cdr3_aa: CASSHRARTRNYGYTF; cdr3_nt: TGCGCCAGCAGCCACCGAGCCCGGACACGGAACTATGGCTACACCTTC
clone_size: few; d_call: TRBD2; cdr3_length: 16; j_call: TRBJ2-1; v_call: TRBV4-2; cdr3_aa: CASSQEAVAGYNEQFF; cdr3_nt: TGTGCCAGCAGCCAAGAGGCAGTAGCGGGTTACAATGAGCAGTTCTTC
clone_size: -; d_call: -; cdr3_length: 16; j_call: TRBJ2-1; v_call: TRBV7-8; cdr3_aa: CASSPLTGSSYNEQFF; cdr3_nt: TGTGCCAGCAGCCCCCTGACGGGGAGCTCCTACAATGAGCAGTTCTTC
clone_size: -; d_call: -; cdr3_length: 10; j_call: TRBJ2-7; v_call: TRBV20-1; cdr3_aa: CSAPRGEQYF; cdr3_nt: TGCAGTGCCCCGCGAGGGGAGCAGTACTTC
clone_size: few; d_call: -; cdr3_length: 12; j_call: TRBJ1-1; v_call: TRBV6-6; cdr3_aa: CASRLQNTEAFF; cdr3_nt: TGTGCCAGCAGGTTACAGAACACTGAAGCTTTCTTT
clone_size: few; d_call: -; cdr3_length: 13; j_call: TRBJ1-1; v_call: TRBV5-6; cdr3_aa: CASSRNMNTEAFF; cdr3_nt: TGTGCCAGCAGCCGTAACATGAACACTGAAGCTTTCTTT
clone_size: once; d_call: TRBD2; cdr3_length: 16; j_call: TRBJ2-7; v_call: TRBV7-3; cdr3_aa: CASSPNPTSGTYEQYF; cdr3_nt: TGTGCCAGCAGCCCAAATCCTACTAGCGGTACCTACGAGCAGTACTTC